This TCR beta chain was documented in a study of beta chain features in type 1 diabetes. Regarding the study as a whole: For Type 1 diabetes patients, all four CD4+ subsets carried TCRB CDR3s that were moderately but significantly shorter.

Of note for this clone: The antigen is unknown.

Since all of the isolated RNA was reverse transcribed, expressed TCRB transcripts were what got sequenced. The table came from immunoSEQ multiplex PCR; TCRdb's copy has only in-frame clones and leaves some out. Here the sample spans around 250,000 clones, about 23% being singletons. The germline V gene encodes CDR1 MNHEY and CDR2 SMNVEV (reference sequence). V lost 6 bases, J lost 6 bases, and 7 bases stayed unmatched. There are 14 residues in the CDR3. This TCR was sampled from a woman aged 25 to 39 with type 1 diabetes. The sequenced sample was naive CD4+ T cells from blood. This chain uses TRBV27 with TRBJ2-1; 8 bases are a match to TRBD2. For the CDR3, the DNA is TGTGCCAGCAGCCGTGCCGGGACTAGCAATGAGCAGTTCTTC. Translating it yields CASSRAGTSNEQFF.